A selection of T cell receptor beta chains follows, all from one sample in a study of CXCR3-negative and CXCR3-positive naive CD8 T cells. TCRdb re-analyzed the 5' RACE reads; it lists each CDR3 protein once, without DNA. The table lists 100,000 to 150,000 distinct CDR3 sequences. The sample was naive CXCR3- CD8+ T cells from blood. Receptors were obtained from a human donor in good health. Some clones in this sample may be carry-over from other donors' samples. Each CDR3 is given with its conserved first and last residue. Each record gives: CDR3 length, V gene, J gene, CDR3 protein.

CDR3 length: 18
V gene: TRBV11-1
J gene: TRBJ1-2
CDR3 protein: CASSLQPTRGGSNYGYTF

CDR3 length: 16
V gene: TRBV20-1
J gene: TRBJ2-5
CDR3 protein: CSARPRDREGEETQYF

CDR3 length: 14
V gene: TRBV5-6
J gene: TRBJ2-7
CDR3 protein: CASSPGQGPYEQYF

CDR3 length: 18
V gene: TRBV10-3
J gene: TRBJ2-2
CDR3 protein: CAISEVRQGPTNTGELFF

CDR3 length: 16
V gene: TRBV30
J gene: TRBJ1-3
CDR3 protein: CAWSEGYGTSGNTIYF

CDR3 length: 13
V gene: TRBV12-3/TRBV12-4
J gene: TRBJ2-1
CDR3 protein: CASSGGQANEQFF

CDR3 length: 13
V gene: TRBV7-9
J gene: TRBJ1-1
CDR3 protein: CASSPGGRSEAFF

CDR3 length: 15
V gene: TRBV16
J gene: TRBJ1-2
CDR3 protein: CASSQGTGGNYGYTF

CDR3 length: 15
V gene: TRBV10-3
J gene: TRBJ2-3
CDR3 protein: CAISEEDRDWDTQYF

CDR3 length: 14
V gene: TRBV7-8
J gene: TRBJ2-5
CDR3 protein: CASRLSYRQETQYF

CDR3 length: 11
V gene: TRBV20-1
J gene: TRBJ2-7
CDR3 protein: CSAKDGGEQYF

CDR3 length: 16
V gene: TRBV12-3/TRBV12-4
J gene: TRBJ2-1
CDR3 protein: CASSLTGGRTYNEQFF

CDR3 length: 17
V gene: TRBV3-1
J gene: TRBJ2-2
CDR3 protein: CASSQGLAGLNTGELFF

CDR3 length: 14
V gene: TRBV12-3/TRBV12-4
J gene: TRBJ2-5
CDR3 protein: CASSFGDTKETQYF

CDR3 length: 14
V gene: TRBV7-2
J gene: TRBJ2-7
CDR3 protein: CASSLLVKDYEQYF

CDR3 length: 14
V gene: TRBV28
J gene: TRBJ2-1
CDR3 protein: CASSYLSSYNEQFF

CDR3 length: 18
V gene: TRBV27
J gene: TRBJ2-4
CDR3 protein: CASSPYPLAGGPSDIQYF

CDR3 length: 13
V gene: TRBV2
J gene: TRBJ2-7
CDR3 protein: CASSETGSYEQYF

CDR3 length: 12
V gene: TRBV29-1
J gene: TRBJ2-7
CDR3 protein: CSVVGVAYEQYF

CDR3 length: 15
V gene: TRBV7-9
J gene: TRBJ1-5
CDR3 protein: CASSLGTGSNQPQHF

CDR3 length: 14
V gene: TRBV10-1
J gene: TRBJ1-1
CDR3 protein: CASSESRGGTEAFF

CDR3 length: 14
V gene: TRBV9
J gene: TRBJ1-2
CDR3 protein: CASSGVGRSYGYTF

CDR3 length: 13
V gene: TRBV28
J gene: TRBJ2-3
CDR3 protein: CASSDRGSDTQYF

CDR3 length: 12
V gene: TRBV15
J gene: TRBJ1-5
CDR3 protein: CATSTGGGPQHF

CDR3 length: 14
V gene: TRBV7-9
J gene: TRBJ2-3
CDR3 protein: CASSFAGVVDTQYF

CDR3 length: 14
V gene: TRBV12-3/TRBV12-4
J gene: TRBJ1-1
CDR3 protein: CASNPQGASTEAFF

CDR3 length: 14
V gene: TRBV7-3
J gene: TRBJ2-7
CDR3 protein: CASSPLSGPYEQYF

CDR3 length: 15
V gene: TRBV4-1
J gene: TRBJ2-1
CDR3 protein: CASSELADLYNEQFF

CDR3 length: 14
V gene: TRBV7-8
J gene: TRBJ2-1
CDR3 protein: CASNWEGSYNEQFF

CDR3 length: 15
V gene: TRBV29-1
J gene: TRBJ2-5
CDR3 protein: CSVEKAGDSQETQYF

CDR3 length: 19
V gene: TRBV12-3/TRBV12-4
J gene: TRBJ1-1
CDR3 protein: CASSLDYGQGVRANTEAFF

CDR3 length: 12
V gene: TRBV12-3/TRBV12-4
J gene: TRBJ2-1
CDR3 protein: CAIVTSYNEQFF

CDR3 length: 17
V gene: TRBV6-2/TRBV6-3
J gene: TRBJ2-3
CDR3 protein: CASSYGLAGTSTDTQYF

CDR3 length: 12
V gene: TRBV7-9
J gene: TRBJ2-5
CDR3 protein: CASAQIQETQYF

CDR3 length: 14
V gene: TRBV7-9
J gene: TRBJ2-7
CDR3 protein: CASSPWTAFYEQYF

CDR3 length: 17
V gene: TRBV11-2
J gene: TRBJ2-1
CDR3 protein: CASSSNPLGGGFNEQFF

CDR3 length: 18
V gene: TRBV20-1
J gene: TRBJ2-6
CDR3 protein: CSASGTGTSSSGANVLTF

CDR3 length: 14
V gene: TRBV27
J gene: TRBJ2-1
CDR3 protein: CASSWRGPVNEQFF

CDR3 length: 15
V gene: TRBV28
J gene: TRBJ2-7
CDR3 protein: CASSSLSVPTTEQYF

CDR3 length: 15
V gene: TRBV5-6
J gene: TRBJ2-7
CDR3 protein: CVSSPGLASLHEQYF

CDR3 length: 16
V gene: TRBV7-6
J gene: TRBJ2-2
CDR3 protein: CASSLPPVEVTGELFF

CDR3 length: 13
V gene: TRBV7-6
J gene: TRBJ2-7
CDR3 protein: CASSLAYEGEQYF

CDR3 length: 15
V gene: TRBV2
J gene: TRBJ2-3
CDR3 protein: CASKILGAGTDTQYF

CDR3 length: 13
V gene: TRBV29-1
J gene: TRBJ1-2
CDR3 protein: CSVEVDRGYGYTF

CDR3 length: 18
V gene: TRBV7-6
J gene: TRBJ2-1
CDR3 protein: CASSFVFMAGERDNEQFF

CDR3 length: 15
V gene: TRBV12-3/TRBV12-4
J gene: TRBJ1-5
CDR3 protein: CASSKGVRSNQPQHF

CDR3 length: 16
V gene: TRBV21-1
J gene: TRBJ1-5
CDR3 protein: CASSKGTQFSNQPQHF

CDR3 length: 15
V gene: TRBV9
J gene: TRBJ2-1
CDR3 protein: CASSVWGTAYNEQFF

CDR3 length: 17
V gene: TRBV7-9
J gene: TRBJ2-7
CDR3 protein: CASNVGTGTGFSYEQYF

CDR3 length: 13
V gene: TRBV29-1
J gene: TRBJ2-7
CDR3 protein: CSVDGGSPYEQYF

CDR3 length: 14
V gene: TRBV28
J gene: TRBJ2-7
CDR3 protein: CASSLGLDDSEQYF

CDR3 length: 15
V gene: TRBV9
J gene: TRBJ2-1
CDR3 protein: CASNAGLAGNNEQFF

CDR3 length: 13
V gene: TRBV15
J gene: TRBJ2-5
CDR3 protein: CATSSALQETQYF

CDR3 length: 14
V gene: TRBV15
J gene: TRBJ1-2
CDR3 protein: CATSRETGVYGYTF

CDR3 length: 15
V gene: TRBV28
J gene: TRBJ2-7
CDR3 protein: CASSLTSGSSHEQYF

CDR3 length: 15
V gene: TRBV28
J gene: TRBJ2-7
CDR3 protein: CASSSPTGVDYEQYF

CDR3 length: 12
V gene: TRBV29-1
J gene: TRBJ2-1
CDR3 protein: CSVEEGVNEQFF

CDR3 length: 14
V gene: TRBV5-4
J gene: TRBJ2-5
CDR3 protein: CASRFGTTQETQYF